Listed below are T cell receptor beta chains from one sample, sequenced in a study of CD8+CD57+ T cells in acquired aplastic anemia. MiXCR, run by TCRdb on the reads, gives a single entry per CDR3 protein. The data show around 130,000 distinct CDR3 sequences, with 48% seen just once and 2.5% to 3% held by the top ten. Sample: sorted CD4+, CD8+, or CD8+CD57+ T cells (not recorded which) from PBMCs. All receptors come from a human donor in good health, serving as a control. CDR3s include the opening cysteine and the closing phenylalanine or tryptophan. The order of the fields is clone size, V gene, D gene, J gene, CDR3 DNA, CDR3 protein. The D gene is left open where the match is weak. Where a row states a size, it is once, few, many or the class of an expanded clone; other rows omit it.

.,TRBV25-1,TRBD2,TRBJ2-5,TGTGCCAGCAGTGAATCCTCAAGCGGGGACGCCCGGGAGACCCAGTACTTC,CASSESSSGDARETQYF
.,TRBV4-1,.,TRBJ2-1,TGCGCCAGCAGCCAAGATAGGGCGGGAAGGGTATTGCAGTTCTTC,CASSQDRAGRVLQFF
.,TRBV2,.,TRBJ2-7,TGTGCCAGCAGTGGGGCCGGGACGGGGGTCTACGAGCAGTACTTC,CASSGAGTGVYEQYF
.,TRBV4-3,TRBD2,TRBJ2-2,TGCGCCAGCAGCCAAGTTACTAGCGGGGGGAGCACCGGGGAGCTGTTTTTT,CASSQVTSGGSTGELFF
many,TRBV4-1,.,TRBJ2-5,TGCGCCAGCAGTCCGGGGGCGGGACGTCAAGAGACCCAGTACTTC,CASSPGAGRQETQYF
few,TRBV7-4,.,TRBJ2-7,TGTGCCAGCAGCTACGAGAGCCGCTCCTACGAGCAGTACTTC,CASSYESRSYEQYF
many,TRBV6-1,.,TRBJ1-2,TGTGCCAGCAGTCAAGGAGGAGGCTACACCTTC,CASSQGGGYTF
.,TRBV7-3,TRBD1,TRBJ2-3,TGTGCCAGCAGCCCGACAGGGGCGCCCACAGATACGCAGTATTTT,CASSPTGAPTDTQYF
few,TRBV7-6,TRBD2,TRBJ2-5,TGTGCCAGCAGCCACCTAGCGGGGGGGCGAGAGACCCAGTACTTC,CASSHLAGGRETQYF
many,TRBV7-9,.,TRBJ2-2,TGTGCCAGCAGTCCCCGTCGCCTTCTTAACACCGGGGAGCTGTTTTTT,CASSPRRLLNTGELFF
.,TRBV3-1,TRBD1,TRBJ1-2,TGTGCCAGCAGCCCCGAGGGACAGGCAGGGGGACCCCTAGACTATGGCTACACCTTC,CASSPEGQAGGPLDYGYTF